This T cell receptor beta chain derives from a study of cytomegalovirus exposure and HLA in healthy donors. With regard to this clone: Its target is not known.

The PCR contained 60 Vbeta and 13 Jbeta primers. The data were produced by immunoSEQ multiplex PCR, yet TCRdb's version contains in-frame clones alone and is incomplete. Seen here are 100,000 or so clones, about 80% observed once, and the top ten hold 4% to 5.5%. Study results and caveats: In a later analysis, TCR beta V- and J-gene trimming was associated with a missense DCLRE1C variant.

This TCR derives from a man aged 30 to 39 in good health and CMV-seropositive. The sequenced material came from PBMCs.

In nucleotides, the CDR3 is TGTGCCAGCAGCGCGGACAGGGAGGGTAACACTGAAGCTTTCTTT. Translated: CASSADREGNTEAFF. This rearrangement joins TRBV4-2 to TRBJ1-1; TRBD1 aligns across 8 bases. There are 15 residues in the CDR3. The trim removed 5 bases at V and 2 bases at J, leaving 7 bases unmatched. The V gene's germline CDR1 is LGHNA and CDR2 YNFKEQ.